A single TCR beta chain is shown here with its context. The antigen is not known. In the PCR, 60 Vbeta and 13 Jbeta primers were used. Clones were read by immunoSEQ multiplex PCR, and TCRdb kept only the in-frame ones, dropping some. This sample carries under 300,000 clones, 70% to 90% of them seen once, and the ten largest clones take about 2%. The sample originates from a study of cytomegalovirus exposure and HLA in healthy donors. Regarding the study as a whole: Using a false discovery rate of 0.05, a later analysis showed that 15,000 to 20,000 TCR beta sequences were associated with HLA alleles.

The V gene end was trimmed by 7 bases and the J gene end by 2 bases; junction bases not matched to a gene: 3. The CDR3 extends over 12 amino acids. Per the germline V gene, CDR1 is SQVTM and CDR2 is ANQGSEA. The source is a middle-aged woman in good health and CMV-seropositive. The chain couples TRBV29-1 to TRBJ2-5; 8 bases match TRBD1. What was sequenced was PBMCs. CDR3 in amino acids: CSADRGQETQYF. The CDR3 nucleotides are TGCAGCGCCGACAGGGGTCAAGAGACCCAGTACTTC.